This TCR beta chain derives from a study of Ad26.COV2.S vaccination and SARS-CoV-2 variants. Whole-study findings and limits: Vaccine and placebo recipients had comparable breadth of non-spike TCRs.

The method was immunoSEQ multiplex PCR; TCRdb's version includes in-frame clones alone and lacks a portion of them. The sample lists 300,000 to 450,000 clones; about 91% were seen once. V trimming: 5 bases; J trimming: 7 bases; junction bases outside the gene matches: 13. This CDR3 is built from 15 residues. From germline, CDR1 is SGHVS and CDR2 FNYEAQ. Of note for this clone: Its antigen remains unknown.

The sequenced sample was peripheral blood, obtained after recovery from COVID-19. This clonotype was obtained from a human donor who had recovered from COVID-19. The gene calls are TRBV7-6 and TRBJ1-1, with 7 bases lining up with TRBD1. Here the CDR3 reads CASSPIVTGADEAFF. CDR3 nucleotide sequence: TGTGCCAGCAGCCCTATTGTTACAGGGGCCGATGAAGCTTTCTTT.